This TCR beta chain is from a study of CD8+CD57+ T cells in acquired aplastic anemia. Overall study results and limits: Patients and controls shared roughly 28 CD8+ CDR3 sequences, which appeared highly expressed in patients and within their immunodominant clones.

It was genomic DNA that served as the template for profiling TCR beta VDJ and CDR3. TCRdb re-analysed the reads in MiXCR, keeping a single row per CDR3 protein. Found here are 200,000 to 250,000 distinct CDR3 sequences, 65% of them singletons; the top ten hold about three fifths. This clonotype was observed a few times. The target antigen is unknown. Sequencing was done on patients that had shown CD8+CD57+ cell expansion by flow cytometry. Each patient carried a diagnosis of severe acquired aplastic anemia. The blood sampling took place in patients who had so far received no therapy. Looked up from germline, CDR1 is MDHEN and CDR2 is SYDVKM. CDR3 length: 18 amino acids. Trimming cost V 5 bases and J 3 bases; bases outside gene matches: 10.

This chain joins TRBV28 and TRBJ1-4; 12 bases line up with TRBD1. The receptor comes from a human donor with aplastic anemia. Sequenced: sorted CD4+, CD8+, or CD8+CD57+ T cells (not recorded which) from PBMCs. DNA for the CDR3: TGTGCCAGCAGTGGGGACAGGGGGCGCGTCTTCCCTAATGAAAAACTGTTTTTT. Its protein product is CASSGDRGRVFPNEKLFF.